The 22 T cell receptor beta chains below all came from one sample that was sequenced in a study of blood T cell repertoires in COVID-19. Only in-frame clones appear in the TCRdb table, and some are missing; sequencing was by immunoSEQ multiplex PCR. The sample consists of around 190,000 clones, 80% of them appearing once. Material for sequencing was peripheral blood. The receptors originated from a man aged 60-69 years with acute or convalescent COVID-19.

The rearrangement uses TRBV9 and TRBJ2-5; a weak D match, TRBD2 (6 bases). The CDR3 sequence is 15 residues long. V lost 0 bases, J lost 0 bases, and 9 bases lay in between. The V gene's germline CDR1 is SGDLS and CDR2 YYNGEE. CDR3 amino acids: CASSVASAYQETQYF. The DNA for the CDR3 is TGTGCCAGCAGCGTAGCTAGCGCGTACCAAGAGACCCAGTACTTC.

The chain combines TRBV12-3 or TRBV12-4 with TRBJ1-2; D is uncertain. The CDR3 has 13 amino acids. V shed 3 bases and J shed 8 bases, with 13 bases lying between them. CDR3 in DNA: TGTGCCAGCAGTTTGAGGACCGCGGGGGGCTACACCTTC. Translating gives CASSLRTAGGYTF.

The rearrangement links TRBV12-3 or TRBV12-4 to TRBJ2-1, with a weak D call TRBD2 (5 bases). V was shortened by 4 bases and J by 6 bases, with 10 bases between the two germline ends. The CDR3 has 13 amino acids. Written as DNA, the CDR3 is TGTGCCAGCAGTTGGTGGAGCGGCAATGAGCAGTTCTTC. Encoded protein: CASSWWSGNEQFF.

The chain joins TRBV5-1 to TRBJ2-1; TRBD1 is a possible D gene (6 bases). V gave up 7 bases and J gave up 6 bases, with 14 bases separating them. The CDR3 extends over 13 amino acids. Germline CDR1 is SGHRS and CDR2 is YFSETQ. The CDR3 reads CASHEGERNEQFF. Here the CDR3 DNA reads TGCGCCAGCCACGAGGGGGAACGCAATGAGCAGTTCTTC.

The rearrangement uses TRBV11-2 and TRBJ2-1; a weak D match, TRBD2 (6 bases). The CDR3 runs to 15 residues. CDR1 and CDR2 (germline): SGHAT, FQNNGV. Trimming stripped 5 bases from V and 7 bases from J, with 18 bases between. The CDR3 is CASSALGGRWNEQFF. CDR3 bases: TGTGCCAGCAGCGCTTTGGGGGGTAGGTGGAATGAGCAGTTCTTC. Complete variable domain (other parts from reference TRBV11-2 and TRBJ2-1): EAGVAQSPRYKIIEKRQSVAFWCNPISGHATLYWYQQILGQGPKLLIQFQNNGVVDDSQLPKDRFSAERLKGVDSTLKIQPAKLEDSAVYLCASSALGGRWNEQFFGPGTRLTVL.

The chain joins TRBV5-1 to TRBJ1-6; D may be TRBD1 (6 bases). Germline CDR1 reads SGHRS; CDR2 reads YFSETQ. There are 18 residues in the CDR3. V lost 4 bases and J 0 bases, leaving 17 bases between the germline ends. CDR3 sequence (DNA): TGCGCCAGCAGCCTAACCGGGACAAGGAGCTCCTATAATTCACCCCTCCACTTT. Protein sequence: CASSLTGTRSSYNSPLHF. Combining the CDR3 with reference TRBV5-1 and TRBJ1-6 gives the whole variable domain KAGVTQTPRYLIKTRGQQVTLSCSPISGHRSVSWYQQTPGQGLQFLFEYFSETQRNKGNFPGRFSGRQFSNSRSEMNVSTLELGDSALYLCASSLTGTRSSYNSPLHFGNGTRLTVT.

V gene TRBV2 combines with J gene TRBJ1-2, with 7 bases fitting TRBD1. The V segment lost 3 bases and the J segment 7 bases; nucleotides outside the gene matches: 11. Germline CDR1 SNHLY, CDR2 FYNNEI. The CDR3 length is 15 residues. In DNA form, the CDR3 reads TGTGCCAGCAGTGACCTCCCGACAGGGCTTGGTGGCTACACCTTC. Translating it yields CASSDLPTGLGGYTF.

The rearrangement uses TRBV29-1 and TRBJ1-2, with 7 nucleotides matching TRBD1. V lost 1 base to trimming and J lost 2 bases; unmatched junction nucleotides: 10. This CDR3 is 16 amino acids long. CDR1 SQVTM and CDR2 ANQGSEA come from the germline V gene. CDR3 in DNA: TGCAGCGTTGAAGGGCAGCAGGGACAGACAAACTATGGCTACACCTTC. This sequence encodes CSVEGQQGQTNYGYTF.

This clone has only one observation. CDR3 residues: CASSSSGTGNYGYTF. CDR3 bases: TGTGCCAGTAGTTCCTCCGGGACAGGCAACTATGGCTACACCTTC. This chain links TRBV19 with TRBJ1-2; TRBD1 matches 8 bases. The CDR3 loop spans 15 amino acids. CDR1 and CDR2 from the germline V gene are LNHDA and SQIVND (reference sequence). The trim removed 5 bases at V and 2 bases at J, leaving 7 bases unmatched.

The J gene is TRBJ2-1, the V gene TRBV9; the D gene is possibly TRBD2 (6 bases). The CDR3 spans 14 residues. Trimming stripped 0 bases from V and 5 bases from J, with 9 bases between. CDR1 is SGDLS, CDR2 YYNGEE, per germline. CDR3 protein: CASSVGTIDNEQFF. The CDR3 region has the DNA TGTGCCAGCAGCGTAGGGACTATCGACAATGAGCAGTTCTTC.

The chain couples TRBV13 to TRBJ2-3; no clear D. V was shortened by 10 bases and J by 6 bases, with 14 bases between the two germline ends. CDR3 length equals 12 residues. Germline V gives CDR1 PRHDT, CDR2 FYEKMQ (reference sequence). The CDR3 region is CAIHTPPDTQYF. Here the CDR3 DNA reads TGTGCCATTCATACTCCCCCTGATACGCAGTATTTT.

This clone was picked up one time. The chain links TRBV24-1 to TRBJ2-3; 7 bases match TRBD2. The V segment lost 4 bases and the J segment 1 base; nucleotides outside the gene matches: 16. The germline V gene has CDR1 KGHDR and CDR2 SFDVKD. The CDR3 has 19 residues. CDR3 nucleotide sequence: TGTGCCACCAGTGAGACAAACTGGGAGCCTAGCGGACGCACAGATACGCAGTATTTT. Amino acid sequence: CATSETNWEPSGRTDTQYF.

CDR3 sequence: CASSQHTSGAYNEQFF. The DNA for the CDR3 is TGCGCCAGCAGCCAACATACTAGCGGAGCCTACAATGAGCAGTTCTTC. This rearrangement joins TRBV4-3 to TRBJ2-1; 8 bases are shared with TRBD2. In germline, CDR1 is LGHNA, CDR2 YSLEER. The CDR3 length is 16 residues. V lost 2 bases and J lost 2; bases outside the gene matches: 5.

The chain is built from TRBV11-1 and TRBJ2-5; D ambiguous. V was pared by 1 base and J by 5 bases, with 5 bases between. The CDR3 has 12 residues. Germline CDR1 reads SGHAT; CDR2 reads FQDESV (reference sequence). The CDR3 coding sequence is TGTGCCAGCAGCTTAGGGGCCGAGACCCAGTACTTC. Translated: CASSLGAETQYF. Using reference TRBV11-1 and TRBJ2-5 for the parts outside the CDR3, the full variable domain is EAEVAQSPRYKITEKSQAVAFWCDPISGHATLYWYRQILGQGPELLVQFQDESVVDDSQLPKDRFSAERLKGVDSTLKIQPAELGDSAMYLCASSLGAETQYFGPGTRLLVL.

J is TRBJ1-2 and V is TRBV19; D is perhaps TRBD1 (6 bases). Germline CDR1 and CDR2: LNHDA and SQIVND (reference sequence). V lost 8 bases, J lost 8 bases, and 27 bases lay in between. The CDR3 totals 16 residues. The DNA of the CDR3 is TGTGCCAGTTCCCTCGCTCGCCTCGAATACAGGGAAGGCTACACCTTC. This sequence encodes CASSLARLEYREGYTF.

The chain carries TRBV3-1 (or the pseudogene TRBV3-2) and TRBJ1-5; D is uncertain. CDR3 length: 15 amino acids. Looked up from germline, CDR1 is LGHDT and CDR2 is YNNKEL (reference sequence). Trimming took 0 bases from V and 0 from J, leaving 6 bases between them. CDR3 sequence reads: CASSQDLNSNQPQHF. The CDR3 bases are TGTGCCAGCAGCCAAGACCTTAATAGCAATCAGCCCCAGCATTTT.

This clone was picked up one time. CDR3 sequence reads: CASRGTSGSNEQFF. In nucleotides, the CDR3 is TGTGCCAGCAGGGGGACTAGCGGAAGCAATGAGCAGTTCTTC. This chain joins TRBV3-1 (or the pseudogene TRBV3-2) and TRBJ2-1, with 11 bases lining up with TRBD2. This CDR3 has 14 residues. Germline V gene lookup returns CDR1 LGHDT and CDR2 YNNKEL (reference sequence). The V segment lost 6 bases and the J segment 6 bases; nucleotides outside the gene matches: 4.

The chain combines TRBV6-5 with TRBJ2-7; TRBD1 matches 7 bases. With 10 bases clipped from V and 1 base from J, the junction kept 7 bases outside the gene matches. The CDR3 loop spans 13 amino acids. CDR1 and CDR2 from the germline V gene are MNHEY and SVGAGI. This CDR3 reads CANLPTGSYEQYF. CDR3 coding DNA: TGTGCCAACCTACCGACAGGGTCCTACGAGCAGTACTTC.

This clone was picked up a small number of times. The V gene is TRBV6-5, the J gene TRBJ2-7, with D hard to call. This CDR3 contains 15 residues. Germline CDR1 reads MNHEY; CDR2 reads SVGAGI. Trimming took 8 bases from V and 0 from J, leaving 17 bases between them. CDR3 DNA: TGTGCCAGCGTCGCGTCGGTCCTACCCTCCTACGAGCAGTACTTC. This codes for CASVASVLPSYEQYF.

V usage is TRBV24-1 and J usage is TRBJ1-5; 9 bases align to TRBD1. Losses at the gene ends were 8 bases for V and 7 bases for J; bases not matched to a gene: 5. The CDR3 sequence is 13 residues long. The germline gives CDR1 KGHDR, CDR2 SFDVKD. The CDR3 region is CATNRGRRQPQHF. DNA of the CDR3: TGTGCCACCAACAGGGGGCGGCGACAGCCCCAGCATTTT.

V is TRBV2 and J is TRBJ2-2; D gene uncertain. The CDR3 runs 12 residues. V lost 6 bases, J lost 7 bases, and 9 bases lay in between. Germline CDR1 SNHLY, CDR2 FYNNEI. The CDR3 nucleotides read TGTGCCAGCAGGCTAGTGGGCGGGGAGCTGTTTTTT. Protein product: CASRLVGGELFF. Variable domain in full (rest from reference TRBV2 and TRBJ2-2): EPEVTQTPSHQVTQMGQEVILRCVPISNHLYFYWYRQILGQKVEFLVSFYNNEISEKSEIFDDQFSVERPDGSNFTLKIRSTKLEDSAMYFCASRLVGGELFFGEGSRLTVL.

The rearrangement links TRBV2 to TRBJ2-3, with TRBD1 identical over 8 bases. V shed 3 bases, J shed 6 bases, and the junction held 2 bases outside the gene matches. The V gene's germline CDR1 is SNHLY and CDR2 FYNNEI. The CDR3 extends over 13 amino acids. The CDR3 DNA reads TGTGCCAGCAGTGACAGGGGGCGGGATACGCAGTATTTT. It encodes CASSDRGRDTQYF.